This T cell receptor (beta chain) was identified during a study of cytomegalovirus exposure and HLA in healthy donors. PCR primers comprised 60 Vbeta and 13 Jbeta primers. Clones were sequenced by immunoSEQ multiplex PCR, and TCRdb holds only the in-frame ones, with some missing. Of around 150,000 clones detected, roughly two thirds appear once; the ten largest clones hold approximately 1.7%. The sample comprised PBMCs. This sequence originates from a male donor in good health and CMV-seronegative.

The CDR3 coding sequence is TGTGCCAGCAGCTTGGACAGGGGTATTGATTCACCCCTCCACTTT. Translated, it gives CASSLDRGIDSPLHF. The chain uses TRBV7-6 and TRBJ1-6, with 9 bases aligning to TRBD1. The CDR3 has 15 residues. The germline gives CDR1 SGHVS, CDR2 FNYEAQ. J gave up 8 bases and V 3 bases, and 5 bases lay outside the gene matches.